This entry lists 13 T cell receptor beta chains sequenced from one sample in a study of blood T cell repertoires in COVID-19. The repertoire was sequenced with immunoSEQ multiplex PCR; TCRdb's copy has only in-frame clones and lacks some. The sample includes 250,000 to 350,000 clones, about 91% of them seen just once. Input material: peripheral blood. These receptors all stem from a woman aged 60-70 years with acute or convalescent COVID-19.

The sample holds a few counts of this clone. The CDR3 loop reads CASSTSGRGYTGELFF. The CDR3 DNA sequence: TGTGCCAGCAGCACTAGCGGGAGGGGGTACACCGGGGAGCTGTTTTTT. V and J are TRBV7-9 and TRBJ2-2; TRBD2 aligns across 13 bases. V shed 5 bases, J shed 3 bases, and the junction held 3 bases outside the gene matches. The CDR3 has 16 amino acids. From germline, CDR1 is SEHNR and CDR2 FQNEAQ (reference sequence).

CDR3 coding DNA: TGCGCCAGCAGCCAAGACGGCAGGGCTGGAAACACCATATATTTT. This codes for CASSQDGRAGNTIYF. V usage is TRBV4-1 and J usage is TRBJ1-3; D is possibly TRBD1 (5 bases). The V and J ends lost 0 bases and 2 bases respectively, with 8 bases between them. This CDR3 has 15 amino acids. Germline values: CDR1 MGHRA, CDR2 YSYEKL.

The chain is built from TRBV9 and TRBJ2-3; 8 nucleotides agree with TRBD2. The germline CDR1 and CDR2 sequences are SGDLS and YYNGEE. The CDR3 totals 16 residues. V dropped 0 bases and J dropped 4; count of bases not matched to a gene: 7. In nucleotides, the CDR3 is TGTGCCAGCAGCGTAGTGGGCCGGGGGGGCTCAGATACGCAGTATTTT. Translated: CASSVVGRGGSDTQYF.

The chain carries TRBV5-4 and TRBJ2-1, with 11 positions matching TRBD2. Trimming took 4 bases from V and 6 from J; bases not matched to a gene: 6. Germline-derived CDR1 and CDR2 are SGHNT and YYREEE (reference sequence). The CDR3 is 15 amino acids. DNA for the CDR3: TGTGCCAGCAGCCATAGCGGGGGGGCCTTCAATGAGCAGTTCTTC. It encodes CASSHSGGAFNEQFF.

This sequence joins TRBV3-1 (or the pseudogene TRBV3-2) and TRBJ2-7; perhaps TRBD1 as D (6 bases). V dropped 3 bases and J dropped 7 bases, with 22 bases sitting between them. This CDR3 contains 16 residues. Per the germline V gene, CDR1 is LGHDT and CDR2 is YNNKEL (reference sequence). The CDR3 is CASSHGQQGNSREQYF. The DNA of the CDR3 is TGTGCCAGCAGCCACGGCCAACAGGGCAACTCTAGGGAGCAGTACTTC.

This clone was picked up a small number of times. The chain uses TRBV18 and TRBJ1-2, with 10 bases fitting TRBD1. Looked up from germline, CDR1 is KGHSH and CDR2 is LQKENI. The CDR3 spans 16 residues. Trimming at V came to 1 base and at J to 1 base, leaving 3 bases not matched to a gene. This CDR3 is CASSPRQGAGNYGYTF. The CDR3 DNA reads as TGTGCCAGCTCACCACGACAGGGGGCTGGTAACTATGGCTACACCTTC. The variable domain in full, with the rest retrieved from reference TRBV18 and TRBJ1-2, is NAGVMQNPRHLVRRRGQEARLRCSPMKGHSHVYWYRQLPEEGLKFMVYLQKENIIDESGMPKERFSAEFPKEGPSILRIQQVVRGDSAAYFCASSPRQGAGNYGYTFGSGTRLTVV.

The CDR3 here is CAITRGSSYEQYF. The CDR3 nucleotides are TGTGCCATCACGCGCGGAAGCTCCTACGAGCAGTACTTC. The chain combines TRBV10-3 with TRBJ2-7; D is undetermined. V dropped 7 bases and J dropped 0 bases, with 10 bases sitting between them. Germline V lookup: CDR1 ENHRY, CDR2 SYGVKD. This CDR3 has 13 amino acids.

The gene calls are TRBV3-1 (or the pseudogene TRBV3-2) and TRBJ2-5; 10 bases are a match to TRBD2. The CDR3 has 18 amino acids. After removal of 1 base from V and 2 bases from J, the junction contained 10 bases not matched to a gene. CDR1 is LGHDT, CDR2 YNNKEL, per germline (reference sequence). As DNA, the CDR3 is TGTGCCAGCAGCCAAGTGAGTCTAGCGGGGGCACCACAAGAGACCCAGTACTTC. Translating it yields CASSQVSLAGAPQETQYF.

This clone was detected once. The chain couples TRBV6-4 to TRBJ1-2; D uncertain. The CDR3 extends over 16 amino acids. Germline V gives CDR1 MRHNA, CDR2 SNTAGT. Trimming left V 0 bases short and J 6 bases short, with 17 bases between. CDR3 DNA sequence: TGTGCCAGCAGTGACTCGACCCGCACAGAGTACGATGGCTACACCTTC. It codes for CASSDSTRTEYDGYTF.

This chain links TRBV28 with TRBJ1-2, with D unresolved. CDR3 length: 12 amino acids. V was trimmed by 10 bases and J by 8 bases, leaving 17 bases between them. The germline CDR1 and CDR2 sequences are MDHEN and SYDVKM. The CDR3 loop reads CAIGRRSEGYTF. The CDR3 nucleotides read TGTGCCATTGGACGGAGGTCGGAGGGCTACACCTTC.

The chain is built from TRBV6-5 and TRBJ1-4, with D uncertain. Trimming cost V 5 bases and J 8 bases, with 12 bases left between them. The germline V gene encodes CDR1 MNHEY and CDR2 SVGAGI. This CDR3 region has 13 residues. CDR3 loop: CASSPRPTEKLFF. CDR3 coding DNA: TGTGCCAGCAGTCCTCGCCCGACAGAAAAACTGTTTTTT.

A single count supports this clone. This chain joins TRBV2 and TRBJ1-2; 10 bases map to TRBD1. Looked up from germline, CDR1 is SNHLY and CDR2 is FYNNEI. V trimming: 2 bases; J trimming: 4 bases; junction bases outside the gene matches: 7. The CDR3 is 16 amino acids. This CDR3 reads CASSERGRTGGYGYTF. The DNA for the CDR3 is TGTGCCAGCAGTGAAAGGGGGCGGACAGGGGGCTATGGCTACACCTTC.

This chain uses TRBV7-9 with TRBJ2-1; weak D call: TRBD1 (6 bases). V was shortened by 2 bases and J by 7 bases, with 15 bases between the two germline ends. CDR1 and CDR2 (germline): SEHNR, FQNEAQ (reference sequence). The CDR3 runs 15 residues. This CDR3 is CASSLIKGVSNEQFF. CDR3 bases: TGTGCCAGCAGCTTAATCAAGGGGGTCAGTAATGAGCAGTTCTTC.